A single sample gave rise to the 2 T cell receptor beta chains below, sequenced in a study of T cell responses to AZD1222 COVID-19 vaccine. The method was immunoSEQ multiplex PCR; TCRdb's version includes in-frame clones alone and lacks a portion of them. Of around 120,000 clones in the sample, roughly 88% were seen once. The sequenced sample was peripheral blood, obtained on day 0 of AZD1222 vaccination. These receptors originate from an adult in good health.

The chain recombines TRBV7-2 with TRBJ2-2, with a possible D match to TRBD2 (7 bases). This CDR3 has 19 amino acids. V lost 4 bases and J 0 bases, leaving 21 bases between the germline ends. The germline gives CDR1 SGHTA, CDR2 FQGNSA. The CDR3 DNA reads as TGTGCCAGCAGCTCCCGCGGTGGGCGGGGGCCATCGAACACCGGGGAGCTGTTTTTT. Its protein is CASSSRGGRGPSNTGELFF. The whole variable domain, filled in from reference TRBV7-2 and TRBJ2-2, reads GAGVSQSPSNKVTEKGKDVELRCDPISGHTALYWYRQSLGQGLEFLIYFQGNSAPDKSGLPSDRFSAERTGGSVSTLTIQRTQQEDSAVYLCASSSRGGRGPSNTGELFFGEGSRLTVL.

The chain employs TRBV3-1 (or the pseudogene TRBV3-2) and TRBJ2-2, with D hard to call. Germline lookup yields CDR1 LGHDT and CDR2 YNNKEL (reference sequence). V gave up 0 bases and J gave up 6 bases, with 14 bases separating them. There are 16 residues in the CDR3. The CDR3 protein is CASSQEPPPNAGELFF. For the CDR3, the DNA is TGTGCCAGCAGCCAAGAGCCACCTCCTAACGCCGGGGAGCTGTTTTTT.